These 26 T cell receptor beta chains were all obtained from the same sample, sequenced in a study of T cell responses to AZD1222 COVID-19 vaccine. Clones were read by immunoSEQ multiplex PCR, and TCRdb kept only the in-frame ones, dropping some. The table has over 150,000 clones, 80% to 95% seen once; the top ten hold less than 11%. The input for sequencing was peripheral blood, taken on day 0 of AZD1222 vaccination. The receptor set was obtained from an adult in good health.

The CDR3 DNA sequence: TGTGCCAGCTCCCGGACAGACCTCTACGAGCAGTACTTC. Protein sequence: CASSRTDLYEQYF. The chain recombines TRBV12-3 or TRBV12-4 with TRBJ2-7; D might be TRBD1 (6 bases). Trimming shortened V by 8 bases and J by 3 bases, and 14 bases separated the two germline ends. This CDR3 region has 13 residues.

The chain carries TRBV30 and TRBJ1-5, with D uncertain. Germline V gene lookup returns CDR1 GTSNPN and CDR2 SVGIG (reference sequence). There are 14 residues in the CDR3. V lost 1 base and J 1 base, leaving 8 bases between the germline ends. CDR3 coding DNA: TGTGCCTGGAGTGAACAGACAAGCAATCAGCCCCAGCATTTT. It encodes CAWSEQTSNQPQHF.

The genes are TRBV18 and TRBJ2-7; 11 bases are a match to TRBD1. CDR1 is KGHSH, CDR2 LQKENI, per germline. The V segment lost 5 bases and the J segment 7 bases; nucleotides outside the gene matches: 10. CDR3 length: 15 residues. CDR3 loop: CASSAPGQGASEQYF. The DNA for the CDR3 is TGTGCCAGCTCAGCCCCTGGACAGGGGGCAAGTGAGCAGTACTTC.

The rearrangement links TRBV27 to TRBJ1-5, with D perhaps TRBD1 (6 bases). V dropped 6 bases and J dropped 0 bases, with 18 bases sitting between them. From germline, CDR1 is MNHEY and CDR2 SMNVEV (reference sequence). CDR3 length equals 17 residues. As DNA, the CDR3 is TGTGCCAGCAGCCCCGGGACACCGAAATATAGCAATCAGCCCCAGCATTTT. It encodes CASSPGTPKYSNQPQHF.

The chain recombines TRBV19 with TRBJ1-5; tentative D call: TRBD1 (6 bases). Trimming pared 2 bases from V and 3 bases from J, leaving 14 bases between. In germline, CDR1 is LNHDA, CDR2 SQIVND (reference sequence). The CDR3 contains 16 residues. CDR3: CASSITPQGSNQPQHF. The CDR3 region has the DNA TGTGCCAGTAGTATAACCCCACAGGGTTCCAATCAGCCCCAGCATTTT.

This clone was seen once. The chain couples TRBV11-3 to TRBJ2-1; no firm D call. This CDR3 is 15 amino acids long. Germline CDR1 reads SGHNT; CDR2 reads YENEEA. The V end lost 3 bases, the J end lost 5 bases, and 14 bases lay between the germline ends. The CDR3 region has the DNA TGTGCCAGCAGCTTTACGGGTCTTGGCAACAATGAGCAGTTCTTC. Translation: CASSFTGLGNNEQFF.

The V and J genes are TRBV2 and TRBJ1-5; D remains ambiguous. V lost 4 bases and J 1 base, leaving 8 bases between the germline ends. CDR1 SNHLY and CDR2 FYNNEI come from the germline V gene. This CDR3 is 14 amino acids long. The CDR3 spells CASSATPSNQPQHF. CDR3 in DNA: TGTGCCAGCAGTGCCACCCCCAGCAATCAGCCCCAGCATTTT.

This chain connects TRBV5-1 to TRBJ1-1, with a possible D match to TRBD1 (5 bases). Germline V gene lookup returns CDR1 SGHRS and CDR2 YFSETQ. The V end was cut by 4 bases, the J end by 2 bases, with 12 bases between. CDR3 size: 14 residues. The CDR3 DNA reads as TGCGCCAGCAGCGCCGGGACGGCAAACACTGAAGCTTTCTTT. It is translated as CASSAGTANTEAFF.

Written as DNA, the CDR3 is TGTGCCAGCAGCCAAGAAGGCCAAGGGAATGGCTACACCTTC. Protein sequence: CASSQEGQGNGYTF. This chain links TRBV3-1 (or the pseudogene TRBV3-2) with TRBJ1-2, with D uncertain. The CDR3 spans 14 residues. From germline, CDR1 is LGHDT and CDR2 YNNKEL (reference sequence). The V end was cut by 0 bases, the J end by 6 bases, with 11 bases between.

This clone was picked up one time. V is TRBV10-3 and J is TRBJ1-2; 7 bases are shared with TRBD1. The CDR3 is 11 residues long. CDR1 and CDR2 (germline): ENHRY, SYGVKD. CDR3 protein: CAAGGNYGYTF. For the CDR3, the DNA is TGTGCAGCAGGGGGAAACTATGGCTACACCTTC.

The rearrangement links TRBV7-2 to TRBJ1-1; tentative D call: TRBD1 (5 bases). Germline V CDR1 and CDR2: SGHTA, FQGNSA. CDR3 length: 13 residues. V gave up 3 bases and J gave up 10 bases, with 15 bases separating them. In DNA, the CDR3 is TGTGCCAGCAGCTTCGCCCAAGAGAGGGGAGCTTTCTTT. It encodes CASSFAQERGAFF.

This chain links TRBV5-4 with TRBJ2-2, with 8 bases fitting TRBD2. Germline CDR1 SGHNT, CDR2 YYREEE (reference sequence). With 5 bases clipped from V and 4 bases from J, the junction kept 7 bases outside the gene matches. This CDR3 has 15 residues. CDR3 DNA: TGTGCCAGCAGTCCCCCCGGGGGGGGCACCGGGGAGCTGTTTTTT. This sequence encodes CASSPPGGGTGELFF.

V and J are TRBV27 and TRBJ2-1; tentative D call: TRBD1 (6 bases). CDR3 size: 15 residues. Trimming removed 3 bases at V and 2 bases at J, with 11 bases between. CDR1 MNHEY and CDR2 SMNVEV come from the germline V gene (reference sequence). The CDR3: CASSLEDSPYNEQFF. CDR3 nucleotide sequence: TGTGCCAGCAGTTTGGAGGACAGCCCCTACAATGAGCAGTTCTTC.

The chain joins TRBV4-1 to TRBJ1-1; 8 nucleotides agree with TRBD1. CDR1 is MGHRA, CDR2 YSYEKL, per germline. This CDR3 has 17 amino acids. With V trimmed by 3 bases and J by 2 bases, 11 bases remained unmatched. CDR3 sequence: CASSQARTGTTNTEAFF. DNA for the CDR3: TGCGCCAGCAGCCAGGCCAGGACAGGGACAACTAACACTGAAGCTTTCTTT.

This chain joins TRBV19 and TRBJ2-4; D ambiguous. Germline-derived CDR1 and CDR2 are LNHDA and SQIVND (reference sequence). The ends were cut back, 8 bases at V and 3 bases at J, with 14 bases in the middle. CDR3 length equals 14 residues. CDR3 DNA sequence: TGTGCCAGTCTAACCCTTTCGGGCAAAAACATTCAGTACTTC. It specifies CASLTLSGKNIQYF. The complete variable domain, with remaining parts taken from reference TRBV19 and TRBJ2-4, reads DGGITQSPKYLFRKEGQNVTLSCEQNLNHDAMYWYRQDPGQGLRLIYYSQIVNDFQKGDIAEGYSVSREKKESFPLTVTSAQKNPTAFYLCASLTLSGKNIQYFGAGTRLSVL.

The genes are TRBV3-1 (or the pseudogene TRBV3-2) and TRBJ1-1, with 8 bases matching TRBD1. This CDR3 is built from 14 residues. CDR1 is LGHDT and CDR2 is YNNKEL in the germline V gene (reference sequence). V gave up 11 bases and J gave up 4 bases; unmatched junction bases: 12. CDR3: CAVAGTGWSTEAFF. The CDR3 nucleotides read TGTGCCGTGGCCGGGACAGGCTGGAGCACTGAAGCTTTCTTT.

The chain uses TRBV7-9 and TRBJ2-3, with a possible D match to TRBD2 (6 bases). Germline V lookup: CDR1 SEHNR, CDR2 FQNEAQ (reference sequence). The CDR3 totals 15 residues. V lost 1 base to trimming and J lost 0 bases, with 8 bases between them. CDR3 residues: CASSLGGTSTDTQYF. In DNA, the CDR3 is TGTGCCAGCAGCTTAGGGGGGACTAGCACAGATACGCAGTATTTT.

The CDR3 region is CASSSRYRATEAFF. Written as DNA, the CDR3 is TGTGCCAGCAGCTCGAGGTATCGGGCCACTGAAGCTTTCTTT. This chain connects TRBV27 to TRBJ1-1; no clear D. The CDR3 is 14 residues long. V gave up 6 bases and J gave up 4 bases, with 15 bases separating them. The germline CDR1 and CDR2 sequences are MNHEY and SMNVEV (reference sequence).

V usage is TRBV19 and J usage is TRBJ2-7; the D is unclear. The CDR3 extends over 14 amino acids. In germline, CDR1 is LNHDA, CDR2 SQIVND (reference sequence). The V end lost 3 bases, the J end lost 6 bases, and 15 bases lay between the germline ends. The CDR3 DNA follows: TGTGCCAGTAGTATTGGGCAATCCTGGGGCGAGCAGTACTTC. It encodes CASSIGQSWGEQYF.

The rearrangement uses TRBV27 and TRBJ1-6; D gene ambiguous. CDR1 is MNHEY and CDR2 is SMNVEV in the germline V gene (reference sequence). The V end was cut by 1 base, the J end by 7 bases, with 17 bases between. This CDR3 comprises 17 residues. The CDR3 sequence is CASSLYGGPTRNSPLHF. The CDR3 DNA is TGTGCCAGCAGTTTATACGGTGGACCAACACGGAATTCACCCCTCCACTTT.

The chain carries TRBV4-3 and TRBJ2-3; 11 bases align to TRBD1. Germline CDR1 and CDR2: LGHNA and YSLEER. The CDR3 spans 14 residues. V lost 6 bases and J lost 6; bases outside the gene matches: 5. DNA of the CDR3: TGCGCCAGCAGTCTGGACAGGGGGCAGGATACGCAGTATTTT. Translation gives CASSLDRGQDTQYF.

The V and J genes are TRBV7-2 and TRBJ1-1; D not certain. The CDR3 is made up of 15 amino acids. Trimming took off 5 bases at V and 9 bases at J, with 22 bases between the two ends. Per the germline V gene, CDR1 is SGHTA and CDR2 is FQGNSA. CDR3 residues: CASSQTFGMDRKAFF. The CDR3 DNA follows: TGTGCCAGCAGCCAAACTTTTGGCATGGATAGAAAAGCTTTCTTT.

The chain carries TRBV12-3 or TRBV12-4 and TRBJ1-2; unclear D gene. The CDR3 consists of 13 residues. Trimming removed 5 bases at V and 8 bases at J, with 15 bases between. This CDR3 is CASSQVPARGYTF. CDR3 bases: TGTGCCAGCAGTCAAGTCCCTGCTCGGGGCTACACCTTC.

The chain employs TRBV7-8 and TRBJ2-7; 11 bases are a match to TRBD2. The CDR3 spans 14 residues. Germline V CDR1 and CDR2: SGHVS, FQNEAQ. V shed 4 bases, J shed 5 bases, and the junction held 4 bases outside the gene matches. The CDR3 here is CASSSLAGGNEQYF. As DNA, the CDR3 is TGTGCCAGCAGCTCCCTAGCGGGGGGAAACGAGCAGTACTTC. Using reference TRBV7-8 and TRBJ2-7 for the parts outside the CDR3, the full variable domain is GAGVSQSPRYKVAKRGQDVALRCDPISGHVSLFWYQQALGQGPEFLTYFQNEAQLDKSGLPSDRFFAERPEGSVSTLKIQRTQQEDSAVYLCASSSLAGGNEQYFGPGTRLTVT.

The rearrangement links TRBV27 to TRBJ1-2; no clear D. CDR1 and CDR2 from the germline V gene are MNHEY and SMNVEV (reference sequence). The length of the CDR3 is 13 residues. V lost 6 bases and J lost 6, with 14 bases in between. The CDR3 bases are TGTGCCAGCAGGTCTACTAACAGCCATGGCTACACCTTC. It is translated as CASRSTNSHGYTF.

The rearrangement uses TRBV27 and TRBJ2-1; TRBD2 matches at 9 bases. The CDR3 length is 16 residues. With V trimmed by 5 bases and J by 5 bases, 10 bases remained unmatched. Per the germline V gene, CDR1 is MNHEY and CDR2 is SMNVEV (reference sequence). CDR3 region: CASSIHSSGINNEQFF. The CDR3 region has the DNA TGTGCCAGCAGTATACATTCTAGCGGGATTAACAATGAGCAGTTCTTC.